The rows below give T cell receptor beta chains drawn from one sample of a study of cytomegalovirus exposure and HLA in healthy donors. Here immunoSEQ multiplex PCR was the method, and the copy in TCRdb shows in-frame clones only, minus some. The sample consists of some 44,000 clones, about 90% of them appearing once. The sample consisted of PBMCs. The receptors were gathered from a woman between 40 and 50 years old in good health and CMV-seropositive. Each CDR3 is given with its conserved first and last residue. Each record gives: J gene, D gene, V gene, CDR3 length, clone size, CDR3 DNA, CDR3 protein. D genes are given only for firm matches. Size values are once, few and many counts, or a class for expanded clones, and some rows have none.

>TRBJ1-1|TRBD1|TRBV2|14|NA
TGTGCCAGCAGGGGACAGGGGGCTCAGACTGAAGCTTTCTTT
CASRGQGAQTEAFF
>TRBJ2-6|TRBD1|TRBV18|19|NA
TGTGCCAGCTCACCAAGCCTCCAGGGGGCCGGCTCTGGGGCCAACGTCCTGACTTTC
CASSPSLQGAGSGANVLTF
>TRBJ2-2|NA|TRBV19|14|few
TGTGCCAGTACCCGGACAGCCGACACCGGGGAGCTGTTTTTT
CASTRTADTGELFF
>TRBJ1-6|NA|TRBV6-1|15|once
TGTGCCAGCAGTGAACAACAGGGCGGCGGTTCACCCCCCCACTTT
CASSEQQGGGSPPHF
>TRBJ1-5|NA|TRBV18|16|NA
TGTGCCAGCTCACCGAGTGGGGGGTTAATCAATCAGCCCCAGCATTTT
CASSPSGGLINQPQHF
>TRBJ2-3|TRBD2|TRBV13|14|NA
TGTGCCAGCACTATAGCGGGGAGAGCAGATACGCAGTATTTT
CASTIAGRADTQYF
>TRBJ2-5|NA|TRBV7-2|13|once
TGTGCCAGCAGCTTTGGGGGCCCGGGGTGGCAGTACTTC
CASSFGGPGWQYF
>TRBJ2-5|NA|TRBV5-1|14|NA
TGCGCCAGCAGCTTGGACAGGGCCCAAGAGGCCCAGTACTTC
CASSLDRAQEAQYF
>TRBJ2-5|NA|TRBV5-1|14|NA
TGCGCCACCGGACAGGGAGGGAGCCAAGAGACCCAGTACTTC
CATGQGGSQETQYF
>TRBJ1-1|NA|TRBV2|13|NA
TGTGCCAGCAGGTTTGGGGCAAACACTGAAGCTTTCTTT
CASRFGANTEAFF
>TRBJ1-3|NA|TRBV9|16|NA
TGTGCCAGCAGCGTATTCCAAGAAGCCTCCGGAAACACCATATATTTT
CASSVFQEASGNTIYF
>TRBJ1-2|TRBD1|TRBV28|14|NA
TGTGCCAGCAGTGAAAACAGGGGGCTCGGTGGCTACACCTTC
CASSENRGLGGYTF
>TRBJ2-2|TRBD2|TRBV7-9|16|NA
TGTGCCAGCAGCCAGAGGCTAGCGGGAGTCACCGGGGAGCTGTTTTTT
CASSQRLAGVTGELFF
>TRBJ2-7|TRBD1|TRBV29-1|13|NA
TGCAGCGTTGTGCGGGACAGGGGTTACGAGCAGTACTTC
CSVVRDRGYEQYF
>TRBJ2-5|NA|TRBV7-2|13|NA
TGTGCCAGCAGCTTGGCGGGATCAGAGACCCAGTACTTC
CASSLAGSETQYF
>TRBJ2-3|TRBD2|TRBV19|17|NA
TGTGCCAGTAGTATAAGGCCTAGCGGGGTAAGCACAGATACGCAGTATTTT
CASSIRPSGVSTDTQYF
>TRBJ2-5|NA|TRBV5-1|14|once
TGCGCCAGCAGCTCAGGACAGCTAGGGGAGACCCAGTACTTC
CASSSGQLGETQYF
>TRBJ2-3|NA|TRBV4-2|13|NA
TGTGCCAGCAGCCAGGCTAGCACAGATACGCAGTATTTT
CASSQASTDTQYF
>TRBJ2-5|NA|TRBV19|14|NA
TGTGCCAGTAGGGAGAGTGGCGGCCGAGAGACCCAGTACTTC
CASRESGGRETQYF
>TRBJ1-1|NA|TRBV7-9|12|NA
TGTGCCAGCAGCTTTGCAACCGAGGAGGCTTTCTTT
CASSFATEEAFF
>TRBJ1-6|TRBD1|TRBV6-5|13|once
TGTGCCAGTTTGGGACAGGCAGAATCACCCCTCCACTTT
CASLGQAESPLHF
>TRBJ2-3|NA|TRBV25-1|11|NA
TGTGCCAGCAGTCTCGGTGATACGCAGTATTTT
CASSLGDTQYF
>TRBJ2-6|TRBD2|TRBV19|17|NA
TGTGCCAGTAGTCGATGGACTAGCGGGGCTGGGGCCAACGTCCTGACTTTC
CASSRWTSGAGANVLTF
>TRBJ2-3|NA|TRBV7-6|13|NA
TGTGCCAGCAGCCTAACCTACACAGATACGCAGTATTTT
CASSLTYTDTQYF
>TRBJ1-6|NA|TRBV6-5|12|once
TGTGCCAGCAAATCGCAGGGATCACCCCTCCACTTT
CASKSQGSPLHF
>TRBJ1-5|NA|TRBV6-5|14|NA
TGTGCCAGCAGTTTACAGATAAGCAATCAGCCCCAGCATTTT
CASSLQISNQPQHF
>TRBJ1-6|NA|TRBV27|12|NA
TGTGCCAGCAGGGGGGGACTTTCACCCCTCCACTTT
CASRGGLSPLHF
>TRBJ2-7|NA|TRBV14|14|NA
TGTGCCAGCAGCCGCTCCGGGACATTAAGCGAGCAGTACTTC
CASSRSGTLSEQYF
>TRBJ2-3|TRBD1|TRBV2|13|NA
TGTGCCAGCAGCAGGGACAGGCGAGATACGCAGTATTTT
CASSRDRRDTQYF
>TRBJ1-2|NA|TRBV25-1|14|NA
TGTGCCAGCAGTGAGGAGGGGATCACGAGGCGCTACACCTTC
CASSEEGITRRYTF
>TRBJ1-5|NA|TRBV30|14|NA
TGTGCCTGGAGCCCGGACAGACTCAATCAGCCCCAGCATTTT
CAWSPDRLNQPQHF
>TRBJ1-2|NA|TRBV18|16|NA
TGTGCCAGCTCACCGCAAGCATTCATGACTAACTATGGCTACACCTTC
CASSPQAFMTNYGYTF
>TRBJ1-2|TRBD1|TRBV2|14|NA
TGTGCCAGCACCTGGGACAGAGCTAACTATGGCTACACCTTC
CASTWDRANYGYTF
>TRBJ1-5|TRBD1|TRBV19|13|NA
TGTGCCAGTAGCAGACAGGGAATTCAGCCCCAGCATTTT
CASSRQGIQPQHF
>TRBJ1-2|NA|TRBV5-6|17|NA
TGTGCCAGCAGCCGAAGACCGGGACACCACCCTAACTATGGCTACACCTTC
CASSRRPGHHPNYGYTF
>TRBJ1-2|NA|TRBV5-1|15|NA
TGCGCCAGCAGCTTGATGACAGCTGATAACTATGGCTACACCTTC
CASSLMTADNYGYTF
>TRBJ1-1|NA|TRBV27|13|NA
TGTGCCGGCAGTGGGGGGTCGAACACTGAAGCTTTCTTT
CAGSGGSNTEAFF
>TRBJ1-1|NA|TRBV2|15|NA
TGTGCCAGCGGGGGGACCACCCGGTGGAACACTGAAGCTTTCTTT
CASGGTTRWNTEAFF